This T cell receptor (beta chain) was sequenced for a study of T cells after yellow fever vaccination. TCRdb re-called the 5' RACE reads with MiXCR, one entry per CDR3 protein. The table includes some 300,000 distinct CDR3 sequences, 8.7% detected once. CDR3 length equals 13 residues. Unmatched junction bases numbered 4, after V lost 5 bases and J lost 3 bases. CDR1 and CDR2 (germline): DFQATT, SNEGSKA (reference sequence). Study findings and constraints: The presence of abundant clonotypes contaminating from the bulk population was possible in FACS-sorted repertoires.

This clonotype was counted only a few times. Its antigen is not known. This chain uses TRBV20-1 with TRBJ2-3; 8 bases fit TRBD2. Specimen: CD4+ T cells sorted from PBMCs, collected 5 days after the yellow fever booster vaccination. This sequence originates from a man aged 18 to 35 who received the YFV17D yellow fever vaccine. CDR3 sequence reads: CSAVGLGTDTQYF. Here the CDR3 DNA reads TGCAGTGCTGTGGGACTAGGGACAGATACGCAGTATTTT.